The 21 T cell receptor beta chains in this list originate from one sample, sequenced in a study of a mutant IDH1 vaccine in newly diagnosed glioma. Generated by immunoSEQ multiplex PCR, the TCRdb table keeps only in-frame clones and is missing some. This sample carries about 66,000 clones, about 81% of them seen once, and the ten largest clones take around 8.3%. Antigens of these TCRs are unknown. Time point here: week 11, during vaccination. Vaccinated patients received 300 ug of mutant IDH1 20-mer peptide per dose, with topical imiquimod. The sequences come from PBMCs, collected from a glioma patient whose treatment included an IDH1 peptide vaccine. The receptors shown here come from a woman between 50 and 59 years old with glioma.

The chain couples TRBV5-1 to TRBJ2-7; 9 nucleotides agree with TRBD1. Germline CDR1 reads SGHRS; CDR2 reads YFSETQ. The V segment lost 2 bases and the J segment 3 bases; nucleotides outside the gene matches: 6. The CDR3 is 15 amino acids. The CDR3 sequence is CASSFPGQGLYEQYF. CDR3 DNA: TGCGCCAGCAGCTTCCCGGGACAGGGCCTCTACGAGCAGTACTTC. The full variable domain, with the rest looked up from reference TRBV5-1 and TRBJ2-7, is KAGVTQTPRYLIKTRGQQVTLSCSPISGHRSVSWYQQTPGQGLQFLFEYFSETQRNKGNFPGRFSGRQFSNSRSEMNVSTLELGDSALYLCASSFPGQGLYEQYFGPGTRLTVT.

This chain joins TRBV7-8 and TRBJ2-2, with unresolved D. The germline V gene has CDR1 SGHVS and CDR2 FQNEAQ. Trimming removed 2 bases at V and 0 bases at J, with 10 bases between. The CDR3 is 16 amino acids. The CDR3 DNA follows: TGTGCCAGCAGCTTATATGCCCGGACGAACACCGGGGAGCTGTTTTTT. Protein sequence: CASSLYARTNTGELFF.

This rearrangement joins TRBV9 to TRBJ2-2; D gene unclear. The V end lost 7 bases, the J end lost 1 base, and 14 bases lay between the germline ends. The CDR3 runs 15 residues. Germline CDR1 SGDLS, CDR2 YYNGEE. The CDR3 here is CASSPYGLNTGELFF. The CDR3 nucleotides are TGTGCCAGCTCCCCATACGGGCTGAACACCGGGGAGCTGTTTTTT.

This clone appeared a few times. The chain carries TRBV7-9 and TRBJ2-7, with 11 nucleotides matching TRBD1. This CDR3 region has 17 residues. CDR1 is SEHNR and CDR2 is FQNEAQ in the germline V gene (reference sequence). J lost 4 bases, V lost 2 bases, and 10 bases had no gene match. The CDR3 nucleotides read TGTGCCAGCAGCTTATCTCCAGGACAGGGGGCATTGTACGAGCAGTACTTC. Protein: CASSLSPGQGALYEQYF.

The rearrangement joins TRBV5-1 to TRBJ2-5; D is possibly TRBD2 (7 bases). V shed 6 bases and J shed 1 base, with 16 bases lying between them. CDR3 size: 15 residues. The V gene's germline CDR1 is SGHRS and CDR2 YFSETQ. The CDR3 here is CASTEGGIAQETQYF. Here the CDR3 DNA reads TGCGCCAGCACCGAGGGGGGGATCGCCCAAGAGACCCAGTACTTC.

This clone has only one observation. The V gene is TRBV10-1, the J gene TRBJ1-1, with TRBD1 matching over 7 bases. The trim removed 9 bases at V and 3 bases at J, leaving 7 bases unmatched. The CDR3 loop spans 13 amino acids. The germline gives CDR1 WNHNN, CDR2 SYGVQD (reference sequence). The CDR3 bases are TGCGCCAGTCGACAGGGTCAAGACACTGAAGCTTTCTTT. This sequence encodes CASRQGQDTEAFF.

The rearrangement uses TRBV2 and TRBJ1-6; the D is unclear. The V and J ends lost 4 bases and 11 bases respectively, with 9 bases between them. Germline assignment: CDR1 SNHLY and CDR2 FYNNEI. The CDR3 runs to 12 residues. The CDR3 bases are TGTGCCAGCAGTGGGGGTAGGGCACCCCTCCACTTT. This translates into CASSGGRAPLHF.

This chain links TRBV7-9 with TRBJ2-2; D gene ambiguous. Germline V gene lookup returns CDR1 SEHNR and CDR2 FQNEAQ (reference sequence). This CDR3 contains 16 residues. V lost 4 bases to trimming and J lost 4 bases, with 16 bases between them. This CDR3 is CASSSPLRGSTGELFF. In nucleotides, the CDR3 is TGTGCCAGCAGCTCTCCCCTGCGAGGAAGCACCGGGGAGCTGTTTTTT.

The CDR3 reads CASSTPTGSPLHF. DNA of the CDR3: TGTGCCAGCAGCACTCCGACCGGATCACCCCTCCACTTT. The rearrangement joins TRBV7-6 to TRBJ1-6; no clear D gene. Between the trimmed V and J ends, which lost 5 bases and 10 bases, there was a span of 12 bases. The CDR3 has 13 residues. Germline assignment: CDR1 SGHVS and CDR2 FNYEAQ.

The chain is built from TRBV7-2 and TRBJ1-5; the D gene is possibly TRBD1 (5 bases). Per germline, CDR1 SGHTA and CDR2 FQGNSA. There are 14 residues in the CDR3. The V gene lost 5 bases and the J gene lost 4 bases, with 12 bases spanning the gap. The DNA of the CDR3 is TGTGCCAGCAGCCATGGGGGTGGAAATCAGCCCCAGCATTTT. It is translated as CASSHGGGNQPQHF.

The chain links TRBV5-6 to TRBJ1-2; possible D gene TRBD1, 6 bases. The germline gives CDR1 SGHDT, CDR2 YYEEEE. This CDR3 spans 13 amino acids. Trimming shortened V by 5 bases and J by 4 bases, and 12 bases separated the two germline ends. Here the CDR3 reads CASRGGVSYGYTF. The CDR3 DNA is TGTGCCAGCAGAGGGGGAGTTAGCTATGGCTACACCTTC.

The V and J genes are TRBV7-9 and TRBJ1-2, with D possibly TRBD1 on 6 matching bases. Between the trimmed V and J ends, which lost 5 bases and 1 base, there was a span of 17 bases. CDR3 length: 16 amino acids. Germline V gene sequence: CDR1 SEHNR, CDR2 FQNEAQ (reference sequence). As DNA, the CDR3 is TGTGCCAGCAGCCCCGTGGGGGCGCTCGATAACTATGGCTACACCTTC. This gives the protein CASSPVGALDNYGYTF.

The J gene is TRBJ1-2, the V gene TRBV6-5, with 9 bases aligning to TRBD1. Germline V lookup: CDR1 MNHEY, CDR2 SVGAGI. J was trimmed by 5 bases and V by 6 bases; bases with no gene match: 7. This CDR3 is built from 14 residues. The CDR3 here is CASRPLGTGYGYTF. In DNA, the CDR3 is TGTGCCAGCAGGCCCCTAGGGACAGGGTATGGCTACACCTTC.

This clone was seen only once. This sequence joins TRBV19 and TRBJ1-4; the D gene is possibly TRBD1 (6 bases). The germline CDR1 and CDR2 sequences are LNHDA and SQIVND (reference sequence). Trimming removed 5 bases from V and 5 bases from J, with 12 bases in between. This CDR3 has 14 residues. The CDR3 reads CASSVQGLNEKLFF. The CDR3 DNA reads TGTGCCAGTAGTGTACAGGGCCTCAATGAAAAACTGTTTTTT.

The V and J genes are TRBV15 and TRBJ2-3; possible D gene TRBD1, 6 bases. This CDR3 has 13 residues. Germline V gene lookup returns CDR1 LNHNV and CDR2 YYDKDF (reference sequence). V was clipped by 4 bases and J by 5 bases, with 10 bases between them. The CDR3 DNA reads as TGTGCCACCAGCATGCCAGGGGAAGATACGCAGTATTTT. This sequence encodes CATSMPGEDTQYF. Combining the CDR3 with reference TRBV15 and TRBJ2-3 gives the whole variable domain DAMVIQNPRYQVTQFGKPVTLSCSQTLNHNVMYWYQQKSSQAPKLLFHYYDKDFNNEADTPDNFQSRRPNTSFCFLDIRSPGLGDTAMYLCATSMPGEDTQYFGPGTRLTVL.

The chain uses TRBV11-3 and TRBJ1-6; perhaps TRBD1 as D (6 bases). CDR1 SGHNT and CDR2 YENEEA come from the germline V gene. This CDR3 has 12 residues. Trimming removed 5 bases at V and 15 bases at J, with 14 bases between. The CDR3 region has the DNA TGTGCCAGCAGCGGGACCGGGACACTCCTCCACTTT. Protein: CASSGTGTLLHF.

This clone has more than one count but fewer than ten. The V gene is TRBV5-1, the J gene TRBJ1-1; the D gene is possibly TRBD1 (5 bases). The V end was cut by 3 bases, the J end by 1 base, with 10 bases between. Germline CDR1 SGHRS, CDR2 YFSETQ. The CDR3 totals 14 residues. CDR3 DNA sequence: TGCGCCAGCAGCTGGACCGGGGCGAACACTGAAGCTTTCTTT. Translated: CASSWTGANTEAFF.

The rearrangement uses TRBV14 and TRBJ2-1; D gene ambiguous. The germline V and J ends were trimmed by 1 base and 7 bases, with 8 bases remaining between them. This CDR3 spans 13 amino acids. Germline-derived CDR1 and CDR2 are SGHDN and FVKESK. The CDR3 bases are TGTGCCAGCAGCCAAGGGCAGGTTAATGAGCAGTTCTTC. Protein product: CASSQGQVNEQFF.

This clone was detected a few times. The chain links TRBV29-1 to TRBJ1-2, with TRBD1 matching over 9 bases. CDR1 SQVTM and CDR2 ANQGSEA come from the germline V gene. The CDR3 runs 13 residues. V was clipped by 7 bases and J by 2 bases; unmatched bases: 5. CDR3 sequence: CSAGQGMNYGYTF. The CDR3 DNA is TGCAGCGCAGGACAGGGGATGAACTATGGCTACACCTTC.

The J gene is TRBJ2-2, the V gene TRBV7-8, with no clear D. The germline V gene encodes CDR1 SGHVS and CDR2 FQNEAQ. V was cut by 3 bases and J by 6 bases, with 14 bases left in between. The CDR3 spans 15 residues. The CDR3 loop reads CASSFMKGGAGELFF. The CDR3 DNA reads TGTGCCAGCAGCTTCATGAAGGGTGGGGCCGGGGAGCTGTTTTTT.

This chain links TRBV6-1 with TRBJ1-2, with D possibly matching TRBD1 (6 bases). The CDR3 contains 15 residues. The germline CDR1 and CDR2 sequences are MNHNS and SASEGT. Trimming removed 0 bases at V and 2 bases at J, with 10 bases between. The CDR3: CASSEAGGTNYGYTF. The CDR3 nucleotides read TGTGCCAGCAGTGAAGCGGGGGGGACAAACTATGGCTACACCTTC.